This T cell receptor (beta chain) was sequenced in a study of blood T cell repertoires in COVID-19. Study context: Sample material is recorded as cDNA or gDNA derived from T cells, B-cell-depleted T cells, or PBMCs.

Here immunoSEQ multiplex PCR was the method, and the copy in TCRdb shows in-frame clones only, minus some. The table records about 150,000 clones, roughly nine tenths of them present only once. The CDR3 length is 17 residues. Per the germline V gene, CDR1 is MNHNS and CDR2 is SASEGT. V lost 3 bases and J lost 2, with 17 bases in between. This chain uses TRBV6-1 with TRBJ1-5, with D perhaps matching TRBD1 (5 bases). The sequencing input was peripheral blood. The clonotype comes from a middle-aged woman with acute or convalescent COVID-19. Here the CDR3 DNA reads TGTGCCAGCAGTGATTGTCGGCAGGGAATTTGCAATCAGCCCCAGCATTTT. This gives the protein CASSDCRQGICNQPQHF.